This passage covers 27 T cell receptor beta chains from one sample sequenced in a study of OX40 agonist ivuxolimab in advanced cancers. The table came from immunoSEQ multiplex PCR; TCRdb's copy has only in-frame clones and leaves some out. The sample shows more than 70,000 clones, roughly 90% of them seen only once. The sample here was CD4+ or CD8+ T cells sorted from blood, taken in a trial of the OX40 agonist ivuxolimab. The source of these receptors is an adult with an advanced solid tumor such as melanoma, head and neck, liver or kidney cancer.

Points on this clone: The junction shows a germline mismatch at one end, possibly a read error. This chain uses TRBV7-7 with TRBJ2-3; TRBD2 matches at 16 bases. The CDR3 runs 16 residues. The germline V gene encodes CDR1 SSHAT and CDR2 FNYEAQ (reference sequence). CDR3 coding DNA: TGTGCTAGCAGCTCGGGACTAGCGGGAGGGTTAGATACGCAGTATTTT. Its protein is CASSSGLAGGLDTQYF.

The V call is TRBV2, the J call TRBJ1-1; D not resolved. The CDR3 is 13 residues long. Trimming took 2 bases from V and 1 from J, leaving 5 bases between them. The germline V gene encodes CDR1 SNHLY and CDR2 FYNNEI. CDR3 loop: CASSELGNTEAFF. The CDR3, as DNA: TGTGCCAGCAGTGAACTTGGGAACACTGAAGCTTTCTTT.

This chain connects TRBV7-2 to TRBJ2-2, with D maybe TRBD1 (6 bases). CDR1 is SGHTA, CDR2 FQGNSA, per germline. Trimming pared 5 bases from V and 0 bases from J, leaving 13 bases between. The CDR3 spans 16 residues. DNA of the CDR3: TGTGCCAGCAGCGAGGGGGACCCAGCGAACACCGGGGAGCTGTTTTTT. Protein sequence: CASSEGDPANTGELFF.

This chain connects TRBV9 to TRBJ2-3; no clear D gene. Germline V gene sequence: CDR1 SGDLS, CDR2 YYNGEE. Trimming pared 4 bases from V and 4 bases from J, leaving 10 bases between. The CDR3 totals 13 residues. CDR3 nucleotide sequence: TGTGCCAGCAGCCCCCTCTCAGCAGATACGCAGTATTTT. Amino acid sequence: CASSPLSADTQYF.

V usage is TRBV18 and J usage is TRBJ1-1, with D possibly being TRBD1 (6 bases). V lost 7 bases, J lost 5 bases, and 14 bases lay in between. Looked up from germline, CDR1 is KGHSH and CDR2 is LQKENI. This CDR3 is built from 13 residues. The DNA of the CDR3 is TGTGCCAGCTTCCTCGGACAGCCTACTGAAGCTTTCTTT. Its translation: CASFLGQPTEAFF.

In its sample, this clone was seen once. CDR3 sequence (DNA): TGTGCCAGCAGTTACTCGACGAGCGGGGGGTACGAGCAGTACTTC. Its translation: CASSYSTSGGYEQYF. The chain has TRBV6-6 and TRBJ2-7; 9 bases are a match to TRBD2. The CDR3 length is 15 residues. Losses at the gene ends were 0 bases for V and 4 bases for J; bases not matched to a gene: 4. Germline CDR1 is MNHNY and CDR2 is SVGAGI (reference sequence).

The chain couples TRBV7-9 to TRBJ2-5; D gene ambiguous. V was cut by 5 bases and J by 2 bases, with 3 bases left in between. This CDR3 spans 11 amino acids. The germline V gene encodes CDR1 SEHNR and CDR2 FQNEAQ (reference sequence). CDR3 bases: TGTGCCAGCAGCCGGCAAGAGACCCAGTACTTC. Its protein is CASSRQETQYF.

This clone was observed a handful of times. This chain links TRBV5-1 with TRBJ1-1; D gene unclear. The CDR3 covers 16 residues. Germline CDR1 is SGHRS and CDR2 is YFSETQ. The V end was cut by 3 bases, the J end by 1 base, with 16 bases between. CDR3 nucleotide sequence: TGCGCCAGCAGCTCAACTCTGACCAGCACGAACACTGAAGCTTTCTTT. Translation: CASSSTLTSTNTEAFF.

As concerns this clone: The same CDR3 can be traced to other DNA sequences in this sample. The rearrangement links TRBV18 to TRBJ1-1; D not resolved. The CDR3 extends over 14 amino acids. Germline CDR1 is KGHSH and CDR2 is LQKENI. The germline V and J ends were trimmed by 6 bases and 1 base, with 12 bases remaining between them. This CDR3 is CASSPQWGNTEAFF. CDR3 bases: TGTGCCAGCTCCCCCCAATGGGGGAACACTGAAGCTTTCTTT.

The rearrangement links TRBV18 to TRBJ2-5, with 10 bases fitting TRBD2. V trimming: 3 bases; J trimming: 5 bases; junction bases outside the gene matches: 6. CDR1 KGHSH and CDR2 LQKENI come from the germline V gene. This CDR3 spans 15 amino acids. CDR3 in amino acids: CASSPQGLAAETQYF. CDR3 sequence (DNA): TGTGCCAGCTCACCCCAAGGACTAGCGGCTGAGACCCAGTACTTC.

Comment on this clone: A junction boundary mismatches the germline segment, possibly from a read error. The chain carries TRBV10-2 and TRBJ1-2, with D perhaps matching TRBD1 (5 bases). The CDR3 is 12 residues long. The germline CDR1 and CDR2 sequences are WSHSY and SAAADI. CDR3 nucleotide sequence: TGCGCCAGCAGTGAGTCTTGGCAGGGTGGAAAATTC. Translating it yields CASSESWQGGKF.

This chain joins TRBV2 and TRBJ1-2, with D unresolved. The length of the CDR3 is 13 residues. Germline V gene data show CDR1 as SNHLY and CDR2 as FYNNEI. V was pared by 6 bases and J by 8 bases, with 16 bases between. In DNA form, the CDR3 reads TGTGCCAGCAGGTCCGAGGGATTGGGAGGCTACACCTTC. Protein sequence: CASRSEGLGGYTF.

This clone was observed once. V gene TRBV29-1 combines with J gene TRBJ2-7; 9 positions agree with TRBD1. CDR3 length: 14 residues. CDR1 is SQVTM and CDR2 is ANQGSEA in the germline V gene. Trimming cost V 7 bases and J 9 bases; bases outside gene matches: 16. CDR3 nucleotides: TGCAGCGCGAGCCTCCGGGACAGGGAAATCTGGCAGTACTTC. It translates to CSASLRDREIWQYF.

This clone was seen just once. The V gene is TRBV15, the J gene TRBJ1-6; perhaps TRBD1 as D (5 bases). Germline V gene data show CDR1 as LNHNV and CDR2 as YYDKDF (reference sequence). The germline V and J ends were trimmed by 7 bases and 6 bases, with 16 bases remaining between them. This CDR3 spans 15 amino acids. DNA for the CDR3: TGTGCCACCACCGGGCCGGGACGGCTTAATTCACCCCTCCACTTT. Its protein product is CATTGPGRLNSPLHF.

The V and J genes are TRBV6-5 and TRBJ2-7; D is tentatively TRBD1 or TRBD2 (5 bases each). Between the trimmed V and J ends, which lost 4 bases and 3 bases, there was a span of 16 bases. Germline CDR1 MNHEY, CDR2 SVGAGI. The CDR3 extends over 15 amino acids. The CDR3 DNA follows: TGTGCCAGCAGTTCCTACCGGGACGGAGGCTACGAGCAGTACTTC. It translates to CASSSYRDGGYEQYF.

Sample share makes this clone large. The chain has TRBV9 and TRBJ2-2; 8 bases match TRBD1. V shed 2 bases, J shed 0 bases, and the junction held 6 bases outside the gene matches. Germline V gene sequence: CDR1 SGDLS, CDR2 YYNGEE. There are 17 residues in the CDR3. CDR3 sequence (DNA): TGTGCCAGCAGCGTGAGACGGGACAGGCCGAACACCGGGGAGCTGTTTTTT. Its protein is CASSVRRDRPNTGELFF. The full variable domain, completed using reference TRBV9 and TRBJ2-2, is DSGVTQTPKHLITATGQRVTLRCSPRSGDLSVYWYQQSLDQGLQFLIQYYNGEERAKGNILERFSAQQFPDLHSELNLSSLELGDSALYFCASSVRRDRPNTGELFFGEGSRLTVL.

The chain carries TRBV4-2 and TRBJ1-4; perhaps TRBD1 as D (5 bases). Trimming pared 4 bases from V and 5 bases from J, leaving 14 bases between. CDR3 size: 15 residues. Germline V lookup: CDR1 LGHNA, CDR2 YNFKEQ. Here the CDR3 reads CASSPSLGENEKLFF. CDR3 coding DNA: TGTGCCAGCAGCCCTAGCCTAGGGGAAAATGAAAAACTGTTTTTT.

The rearrangement uses TRBV28 and TRBJ2-7, with TRBD2 as a possible D gene (6 bases). From germline, CDR1 is MDHEN and CDR2 SYDVKM. V lost 8 bases and J 3 bases, leaving 17 bases between the germline ends. The CDR3 contains 14 residues. The CDR3 DNA follows: TGTGCCAGCCGCGCGGGGCAGGGCCGCTACGAGCAGTACTTC. Its translation is CASRAGQGRYEQYF.

CDR3 coding DNA: TGCGCCAGCAGCTTTAACCGATATAACTATGGCTACACCTTC. Translation: CASSFNRYNYGYTF. The chain carries TRBV5-1 and TRBJ1-2; D remains unclear. The ends were cut back, 2 bases at V and 1 base at J, with 9 bases in the middle. CDR1 and CDR2 from the germline V gene are SGHRS and YFSETQ. This CDR3 spans 14 amino acids.

This chain links TRBV15 with TRBJ2-5; the D call may be TRBD1 or TRBD2 (6 bases each). V lost 1 base and J lost 7, with 19 bases in between. CDR3 length: 16 amino acids. Looked up from germline, CDR1 is LNHNV and CDR2 is YYDKDF (reference sequence). CDR3 region: CATSRGLEGRGGTQYF. CDR3 bases: TGTGCCACCAGCAGAGGATTGGAGGGAAGAGGGGGGACCCAGTACTTC.

This chain links TRBV27 with TRBJ2-3, with D unclear. This CDR3 has 14 amino acids. Germline V lookup: CDR1 MNHEY, CDR2 SMNVEV (reference sequence). V dropped 1 base and J dropped 6 bases, with 11 bases sitting between them. The CDR3 loop reads CASSLLDRRDTQYF. The CDR3 bases are TGTGCCAGCAGTTTATTAGACCGCCGGGATACGCAGTATTTT.

The chain is built from TRBV19 and TRBJ1-1; D is perhaps TRBD1 (5 bases). The germline V and J ends were trimmed by 5 bases and 5 bases, with 12 bases remaining between them. The CDR3 contains 13 residues. From germline, CDR1 is LNHDA and CDR2 SQIVND (reference sequence). CDR3 sequence: CASSPIGQTEAFF. The DNA of the CDR3 is TGTGCCAGTAGTCCCATAGGACAAACTGAAGCTTTCTTT.

The J gene is TRBJ1-1, the V gene TRBV5-1, with a weak D call TRBD1 (5 bases). V was pared by 2 bases and J by 3 bases, with 8 bases between. The CDR3 has 13 residues. The germline V gene encodes CDR1 SGHRS and CDR2 YFSETQ. CDR3 protein: CASSLLQDTEAFF. The DNA of the CDR3 is TGCGCCAGCAGCTTATTACAGGACACTGAAGCTTTCTTT.

The sample holds a few counts of this clone. The V call is TRBV5-8, the J call TRBJ1-5, with 7 bases fitting TRBD1. The germline V gene has CDR1 SGHTS and CDR2 YDEGEE. The CDR3 runs 16 residues. V shed 0 bases and J 4 bases; nucleotides not matched to a gene: 7. CDR3 sequence: CASSLVGGASNQPQHF. In DNA form, the CDR3 reads TGTGCCAGCAGCTTGGTAGGGGGCGCTTCAAATCAGCCCCAGCATTTT.

This rearrangement joins TRBV6-6 to TRBJ2-1, with no clear D. Trimming removed 2 bases from V and 6 bases from J, with 5 bases in between. Per the germline V gene, CDR1 is MNHNY and CDR2 is SVGAGI (reference sequence). The CDR3 runs 12 residues. The chain's CDR3 is CASSYVLNEQFF. CDR3 nucleotides: TGTGCCAGCAGTTACGTTCTCAATGAGCAGTTCTTC.

Turning to this clone: The junction differs from germline at one of its ends, possibly a read error. This chain links TRBV27 with TRBJ2-2, with D possibly matching TRBD1 (6 bases). From germline, CDR1 is MNHEY and CDR2 SMNVEV (reference sequence). The CDR3 totals 13 residues. The CDR3 nucleotides are TGTGCCAGCACTTTAGGGGGTCCCGGGGAGCTGTTTTTT. Translation: CASTLGGPGELFF.

The chain has TRBV18 and TRBJ1-2, with D hard to call. Germline loops: CDR1 KGHSH, CDR2 LQKENI. Trimming cost V 0 bases and J 4 bases, with 12 bases left between them. This CDR3 is built from 15 residues. This CDR3 reads CASSPPGSVAYGYTF. The CDR3 nucleotides are TGTGCCAGCTCACCACCTGGGTCCGTAGCCTATGGCTACACCTTC. The entire variable domain, with the rest obtained from reference TRBV18 and TRBJ1-2, is as follows: NAGVMQNPRHLVRRRGQEARLRCSPMKGHSHVYWYRQLPEEGLKFMVYLQKENIIDESGMPKERFSAEFPKEGPSILRIQQVVRGDSAAYFCASSPPGSVAYGYTFGSGTRLTVV.